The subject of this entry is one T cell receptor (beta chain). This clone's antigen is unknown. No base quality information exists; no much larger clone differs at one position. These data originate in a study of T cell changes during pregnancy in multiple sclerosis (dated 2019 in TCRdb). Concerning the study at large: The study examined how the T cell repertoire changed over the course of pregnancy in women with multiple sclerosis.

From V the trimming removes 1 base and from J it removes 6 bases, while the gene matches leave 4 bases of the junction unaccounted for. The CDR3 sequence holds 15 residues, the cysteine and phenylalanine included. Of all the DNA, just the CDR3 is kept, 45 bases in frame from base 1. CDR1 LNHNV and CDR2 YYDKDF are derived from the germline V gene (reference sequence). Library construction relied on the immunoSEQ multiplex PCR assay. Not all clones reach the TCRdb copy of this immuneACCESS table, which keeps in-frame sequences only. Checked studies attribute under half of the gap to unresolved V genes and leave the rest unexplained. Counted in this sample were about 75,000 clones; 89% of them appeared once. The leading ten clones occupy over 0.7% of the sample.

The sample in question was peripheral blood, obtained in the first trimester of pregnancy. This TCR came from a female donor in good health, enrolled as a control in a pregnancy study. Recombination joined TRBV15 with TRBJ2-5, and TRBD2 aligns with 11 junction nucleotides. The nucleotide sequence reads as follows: TGTGCCACCAGCAGAGCGGCTAGCGGGGGGCAGACCCAGTACTTC. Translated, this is CATSRAASGGQTQYF.